A single TCR beta chain is shown here with its context. The method was immunoSEQ multiplex PCR; TCRdb's version includes in-frame clones alone and lacks a portion of them. Among tens of thousands of clones listed, roughly 90% were seen once. This entry belongs to a study of blood T cell repertoires in COVID-19. About the research overall: From T cells, B-cell-depleted T cells, or PBMCs came the material, which was cDNA or gDNA.

CDR3 size: 17 residues. Germline lookup yields CDR1 PRHDT and CDR2 FYEKMQ (reference sequence). V lost 5 bases, J lost 6 bases, and 15 bases stayed unmatched. The specimen was peripheral blood. The rearrangement links TRBV13 to TRBJ1-5, with 8 bases matching TRBD1. The receptor comes from a man between 50 and 59 years old with acute or convalescent COVID-19. CDR3 amino acids: CASSTRRLQGAGQPQHF. Written as DNA, the CDR3 is TGTGCCAGCAGCACACGACGACTGCAGGGGGCTGGTCAGCCCCAGCATTTT.